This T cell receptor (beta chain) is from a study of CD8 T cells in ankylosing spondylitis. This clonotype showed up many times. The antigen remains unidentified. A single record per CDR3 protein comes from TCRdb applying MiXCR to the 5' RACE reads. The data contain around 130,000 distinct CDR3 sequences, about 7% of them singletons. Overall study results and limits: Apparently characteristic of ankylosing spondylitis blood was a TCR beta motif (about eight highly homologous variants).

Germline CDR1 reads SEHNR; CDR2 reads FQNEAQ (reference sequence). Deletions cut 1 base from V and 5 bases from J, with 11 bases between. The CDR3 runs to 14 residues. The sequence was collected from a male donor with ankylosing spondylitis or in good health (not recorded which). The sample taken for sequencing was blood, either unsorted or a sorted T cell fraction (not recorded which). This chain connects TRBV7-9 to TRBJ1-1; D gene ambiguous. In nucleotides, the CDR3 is TGTGCCAGCAGCTTAGATGAGGGAGGGACTGAAGCTTTCTTT. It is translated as CASSLDEGGTEAFF.